This T cell receptor beta chain came from a study of blood T cell repertoires in COVID-19. About the research overall: Acute-phase and convalescent COVID-19 samples originated in the United States, Italy and Spain.

In Seattle, patients joined the study during active infection and were tracked longitudinally. The CDR3 has 14 residues. The V gene lost 1 base and the J gene lost 0 bases, with 7 bases spanning the gap. Germline-derived CDR1 and CDR2 are SGHRS and YFSETQ. Original handling: Amplification from reference gene primers served as the basis for estimated nucleated cell counts. The table came from immunoSEQ multiplex PCR; TCRdb's copy has only in-frame clones and leaves some out. V and J calls and clone size come straight from that table; D and trimming were deduced from the DNA. Of 250,000 to 400,000 clones in the sample, roughly 90% were seen once.

This chain uses TRBV5-1 with TRBJ2-5; no clear D. This receptor was taken from a young woman with COVID-19, enrolled during active disease. The sequenced sample consisted of peripheral blood. The CDR3 nucleotides are TGCGCCAGCAGCTTGACAAGTTACCAAGAGACCCAGTACTTC. Translating gives CASSLTSYQETQYF.